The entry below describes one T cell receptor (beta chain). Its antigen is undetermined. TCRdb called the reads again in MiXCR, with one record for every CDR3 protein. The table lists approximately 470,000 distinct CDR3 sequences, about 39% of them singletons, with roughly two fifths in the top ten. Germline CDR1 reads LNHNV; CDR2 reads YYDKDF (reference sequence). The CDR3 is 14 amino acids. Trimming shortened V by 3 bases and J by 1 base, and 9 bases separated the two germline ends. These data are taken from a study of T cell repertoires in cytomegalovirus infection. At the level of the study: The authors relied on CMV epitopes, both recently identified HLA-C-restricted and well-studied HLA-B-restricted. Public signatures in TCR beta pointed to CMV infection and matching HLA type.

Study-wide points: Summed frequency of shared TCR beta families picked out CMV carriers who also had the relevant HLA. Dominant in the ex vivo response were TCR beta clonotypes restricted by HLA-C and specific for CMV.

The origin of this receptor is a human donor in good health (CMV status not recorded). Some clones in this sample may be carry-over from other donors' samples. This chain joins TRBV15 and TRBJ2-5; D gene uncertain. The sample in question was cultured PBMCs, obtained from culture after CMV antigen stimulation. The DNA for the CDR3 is TGTGCCACCAGCAGTTTGGCAGCCCAAGAGACCCAGTACTTC. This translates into CATSSLAAQETQYF.